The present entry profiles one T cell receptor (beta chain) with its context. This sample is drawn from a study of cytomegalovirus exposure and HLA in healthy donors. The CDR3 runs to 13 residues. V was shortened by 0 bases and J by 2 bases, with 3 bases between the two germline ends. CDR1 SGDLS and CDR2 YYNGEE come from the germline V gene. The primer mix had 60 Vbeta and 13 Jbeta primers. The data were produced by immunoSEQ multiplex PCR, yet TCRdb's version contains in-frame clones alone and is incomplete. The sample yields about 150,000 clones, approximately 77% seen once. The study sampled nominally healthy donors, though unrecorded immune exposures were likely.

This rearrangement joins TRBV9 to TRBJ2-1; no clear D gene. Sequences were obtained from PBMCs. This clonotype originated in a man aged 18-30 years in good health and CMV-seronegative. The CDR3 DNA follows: TGTGCCAGCAGCGTAGGGCCCTACAATGAGCAGTTCTTC. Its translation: CASSVGPYNEQFF.